The next 15 T cell receptor beta chains were all read from a single sample in a study of cytotoxic CD8 clonotypes in ibrutinib-treated CLL. Sequencing was performed with immunoSEQ multiplex PCR; in TCRdb, only in-frame clones are kept and a portion is missing. The sample records tens of thousands of clones, about half being singletons. The sequenced sample was PBMCs, obtained after 12 months of ibrutinib treatment. The receptors were gathered from a human donor with chronic lymphocytic leukemia.

The V call is TRBV7-8, the J call TRBJ2-7, with 12 bases aligning to TRBD1. This CDR3 has 15 amino acids. CDR1 is SGHVS and CDR2 is FQNEAQ in the germline V gene. V was clipped by 10 bases and J by 4 bases; unmatched bases: 11. CDR3 residues: CATTPGTGGGYEQYF. The DNA of the CDR3 is TGTGCCACCACCCCCGGGACAGGGGGCGGATACGAGCAGTACTTC.

This clone is medium-sized by share. The V gene is TRBV7-9, the J gene TRBJ2-7; maybe TRBD2 (5 bases). Germline V gene lookup returns CDR1 SEHNR and CDR2 FQNEAQ (reference sequence). CDR3 length: 13 amino acids. Deletions cut 3 bases from V and 2 bases from J, with 8 bases between. The CDR3 protein is CASSLEVAYEQYF. The CDR3 nucleotides read TGTGCCAGCAGCTTGGAGGTGGCCTACGAGCAGTACTTC.

This clone has only a few counts. The chain links TRBV20-1 to TRBJ1-1; no reliable D call. From germline, CDR1 is DFQATT and CDR2 SNEGSKA (reference sequence). The CDR3 runs 11 residues. V was pared by 4 bases and J by 8 bases, with 11 bases between. The DNA of the CDR3 is TGCAGTGCTATAGACACTAGAGAAGCTTTCTTT. It yields the protein CSAIDTREAFF.

This chain connects TRBV28 to TRBJ2-4, with D unresolved. The CDR3 totals 18 residues. V gave up 5 bases and J gave up 0 bases, with 20 bases separating them. From germline, CDR1 is MDHEN and CDR2 SYDVKM. CDR3 loop: CASSPPGGRLVAKNIQYF. For the CDR3, the DNA is TGTGCCAGCAGTCCCCCGGGTGGCAGGCTTGTAGCCAAAAACATTCAGTACTTC.

The chain has TRBV19 and TRBJ2-7; 8 nucleotides match TRBD2. The CDR3 is 17 amino acids. CDR1 is LNHDA and CDR2 is SQIVND in the germline V gene (reference sequence). J gave up 2 bases and V 5 bases, and 14 bases lay outside the gene matches. The CDR3 here is CASSRMRGGTSTYEQYF. For the CDR3, the DNA is TGTGCCAGTAGTCGTATGAGGGGGGGGACTAGTACCTACGAGCAGTACTTC.

This chain links TRBV7-8 with TRBJ2-1; no clear D gene. CDR3 size: 17 residues. Germline CDR1 SGHVS, CDR2 FQNEAQ. V shed 0 bases and J shed 0 bases, with 12 bases lying between them. CDR3 sequence reads: CASSLALSVLSYNEQFF. CDR3 bases: TGTGCCAGCAGCTTAGCGCTGAGCGTCCTCTCCTACAATGAGCAGTTCTTC.

This clone was counted a few times. This rearrangement joins TRBV9 to TRBJ2-3, with D unresolved. CDR3 length equals 11 residues. Germline CDR1 reads SGDLS; CDR2 reads YYNGEE. With 0 bases removed from V and 8 bases from J, the gap between germline ends came to 4 bases. The CDR3: CASSVGGTQYF. CDR3 sequence (DNA): TGTGCCAGCAGCGTAGGGGGTACGCAGTATTTT. The variable domain in full, completed from reference TRBV9 and TRBJ2-3, reads DSGVTQTPKHLITATGQRVTLRCSPRSGDLSVYWYQQSLDQGLQFLIQYYNGEERAKGNILERFSAQQFPDLHSELNLSSLELGDSALYFCASSVGGTQYFGPGTRLTVL.

The chain joins TRBV28 to TRBJ1-5, with D hard to call. The germline V and J ends were trimmed by 6 bases and 7 bases, with 22 bases remaining between them. The CDR3 sequence is 16 residues long. Germline CDR1 and CDR2: MDHEN and SYDVKM. CDR3 DNA: TGTGCCAGCAGGCCCCGAGGTAAGGGAGGCGGGCAGCCCCAGCATTTT. This sequence encodes CASRPRGKGGGQPQHF.

The chain employs TRBV29-1 and TRBJ1-1; D may be TRBD1 (6 bases). The CDR3 runs 13 residues. With 7 bases removed from V and 0 bases from J, the gap between germline ends came to 12 bases. Germline V lookup: CDR1 SQVTM, CDR2 ANQGSEA. CDR3 residues: CSGYRAMNTEAFF. The CDR3 bases are TGCAGCGGATACAGGGCGATGAACACTGAAGCTTTCTTT.

This chain joins TRBV28 and TRBJ2-7, with 11 bases identical to TRBD1. Germline V gene lookup returns CDR1 MDHEN and CDR2 SYDVKM. Trimming at V came to 6 bases and at J to 6 bases, leaving 10 bases not matched to a gene. The CDR3 totals 15 residues. The CDR3 DNA reads TGTGCCAGCAGGTCTGGGACAGGGGGAAGGAGCGAGCAGTACTTC. Translating gives CASRSGTGGRSEQYF.

The chain joins TRBV29-1 to TRBJ1-2; a possible D gene is TRBD1 (6 bases). V dropped 3 bases and J dropped 4 bases, with 15 bases sitting between them. This CDR3 is 14 amino acids long. Germline loops: CDR1 SQVTM, CDR2 ANQGSEA. In DNA form, the CDR3 reads TGCAGCGTTGACCCCGATGGGGGCGGCTATGGCTACACCTTC. Translated: CSVDPDGGGYGYTF.

The V call is TRBV19, the J call TRBJ1-5, with D uncertain. The V gene's germline CDR1 is LNHDA and CDR2 SQIVND (reference sequence). V shed 4 bases and J shed 2 bases, with 12 bases lying between them. CDR3 length equals 15 residues. The chain's CDR3 is CASSRILGGNQPQHF. CDR3 in DNA: TGTGCCAGTAGTAGGATTCTCGGGGGCAATCAGCCCCAGCATTTT.

This clone showed up just a few times. No DNA is shown, since the ends of the CDR3 on it are uncertain; the CDR3 is the one TCRdb lists. The V gene is TRBV11-2, the J gene TRBJ2-7; the table's D gene call, TRBD1, was not cross checked with the DNA. CDR1 SGHAT and CDR2 FQNNGV come from the germline V gene. Ends included, the CDR3 has 13 residues. The CDR3 loop reads CASSLEFGQGASF.

This clone is a singleton in its sample. V usage is TRBV7-2 and J usage is TRBJ2-1, with 9 bases aligning to TRBD2. The CDR3 is 16 amino acids. V shed 0 bases and J 4 bases; nucleotides not matched to a gene: 4. Germline assignment: CDR1 SGHTA and CDR2 FQGNSA. DNA for the CDR3: TGTGCCAGCAGCTTAGCGCGGCTAGCGGGATACAATGAGCAGTTCTTC. It translates to CASSLARLAGYNEQFF.

The V gene is TRBV6-6, the J gene TRBJ2-1; 11 positions match TRBD2. V lost 0 bases and J lost 7; bases outside the gene matches: 5. From germline, CDR1 is MNHNY and CDR2 SVGAGI (reference sequence). This CDR3 comprises 16 residues. As DNA, the CDR3 is TGTGCCAGCAGTTACTCGAGATCTAGCGGGAGGAATGAGCAGTTCTTC. It specifies CASSYSRSSGRNEQFF.